This T cell receptor (beta chain) was sequenced in a study of T cells after somatic rescue of genetic block. This CDR3 has 17 amino acids. Only in-frame clones appear in the TCRdb table, and some are missing; sequencing was by immunoSEQ multiplex PCR. The sample lists 110,000 or so clones, about nine tenths occurring once. The sequence derives from a woman under 30. J is TRBJ2-4 and V is TRBV1; the table gives TRBD2 as D, unverified against the DNA. TRBV1 is a pseudogene. The sequenced material came from peripheral blood mononuclear cells (PBMCs). For the CDR3, the DNA is TGCACCAGCCTCACTAGCGGGGGGGAGGTGGCCAAAAACATTCAGTACTTC. This gives the protein CTSLTSGGEVAKNIQYF.